This T cell receptor (beta chain) was recorded in a study of shared clonotypes between healthy human individuals. General study points: About 5% of naive CD4 clonotypes were shared across a few donors. Exclusively blood specimens were collected; tissue repertoires likely differ.

Donors comprised healthy HIV-negative adults lacking recent acute infections or vaccinations. CD45RA+ naive and CD45RA-negative memory subsets were separated from CD4+ cells. Concerning this clone itself: Its target is not known.

Sequenced by immunoSEQ multiplex PCR; TCRdb stores in-frame clones only, minus some. The sample has about 1.1 million clones, 75% to 85% seen once; the top ten hold around 0.6%. Germline V gene lookup returns CDR1 SGHRS and CDR2 YFSETQ. There are 14 residues in the CDR3. With 4 bases clipped from V and 7 bases from J, the junction kept 6 bases outside the gene matches. The sequence was obtained from a man aged 18 to 29 in good health. Some clones in this sample may be carry-over from other donors' samples. The chain combines TRBV5-1 with TRBJ1-2, with 11 bases aligning to TRBD1. The specimen was memory CD4+ T cells from PBMCs. Noted subset: CD45RA-negative fraction. The CDR3 DNA is TGCGCCAGCAGCCCGGGACAGGGGGAAGGTGGCTACACCTTC. Translated: CASSPGQGEGGYTF. Variable domain in full (rest from reference TRBV5-1 and TRBJ1-2): KAGVTQTPRYLIKTRGQQVTLSCSPISGHRSVSWYQQTPGQGLQFLFEYFSETQRNKGNFPGRFSGRQFSNSRSEMNVSTLELGDSALYLCASSPGQGEGGYTFGSGTRLTVV.